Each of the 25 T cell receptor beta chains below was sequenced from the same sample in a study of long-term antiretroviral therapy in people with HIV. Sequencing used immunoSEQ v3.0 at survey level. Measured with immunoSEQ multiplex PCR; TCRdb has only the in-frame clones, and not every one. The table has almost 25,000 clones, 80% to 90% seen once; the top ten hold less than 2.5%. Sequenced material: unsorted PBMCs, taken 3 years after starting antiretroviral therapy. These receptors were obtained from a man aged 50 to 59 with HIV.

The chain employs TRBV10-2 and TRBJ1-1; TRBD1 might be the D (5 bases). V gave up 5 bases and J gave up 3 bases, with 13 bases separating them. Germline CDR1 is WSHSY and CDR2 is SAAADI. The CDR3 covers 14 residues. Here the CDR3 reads CASSPDLGHTEAFF. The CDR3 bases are TGCGCCAGCAGTCCCGATCTGGGGCACACTGAAGCTTTCTTT.

The CDR3 region is CASSQDPNTEAFF. CDR3 coding DNA: TGCGCCAGCAGCCAAGACCCGAACACTGAAGCTTTCTTT. The chain has TRBV4-1 and TRBJ1-1, with no clear D. Deletions cut 0 bases from V and 1 base from J, with 3 bases between. Germline assignment: CDR1 MGHRA and CDR2 YSYEKL. The length of the CDR3 is 13 residues.

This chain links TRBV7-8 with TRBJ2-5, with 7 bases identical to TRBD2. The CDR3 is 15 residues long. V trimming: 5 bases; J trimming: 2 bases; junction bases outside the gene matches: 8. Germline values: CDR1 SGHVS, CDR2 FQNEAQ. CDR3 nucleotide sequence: TGTGCCAGCAGCCCCGGGGGGAGGGCTCAAGAGACCCAGTACTTC. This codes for CASSPGGRAQETQYF.

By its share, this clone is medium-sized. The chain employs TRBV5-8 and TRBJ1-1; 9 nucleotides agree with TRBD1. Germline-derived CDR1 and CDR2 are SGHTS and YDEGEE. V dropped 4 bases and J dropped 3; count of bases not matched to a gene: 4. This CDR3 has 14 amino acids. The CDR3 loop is CASSTRQGDTEAFF. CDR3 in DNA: TGTGCCAGCAGCACCCGACAGGGGGACACTGAAGCTTTCTTT. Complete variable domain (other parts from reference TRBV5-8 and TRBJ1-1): EAGVTQSPTHLIKTRGQQATLRCSPISGHTSVYWYQQALGLGLQFLLWYDEGEERNRGNFPPRFSGRQFPNYSSELNVNALELEDSALYLCASSTRQGDTEAFFGQGTRLTVV.

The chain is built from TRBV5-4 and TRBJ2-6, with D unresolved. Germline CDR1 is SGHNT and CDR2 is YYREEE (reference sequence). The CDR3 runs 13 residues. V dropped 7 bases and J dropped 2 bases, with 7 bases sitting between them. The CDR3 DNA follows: TGTGCCAGCCGTATAACTGGGGCCAACGTCCTGACTTTC. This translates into CASRITGANVLTF.

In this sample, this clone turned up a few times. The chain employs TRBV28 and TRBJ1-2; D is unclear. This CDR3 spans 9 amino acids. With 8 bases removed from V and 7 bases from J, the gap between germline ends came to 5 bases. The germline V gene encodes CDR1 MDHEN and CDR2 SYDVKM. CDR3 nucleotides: TGTGCCAGCGGGTTTGGCTACACCTTC. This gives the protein CASGFGYTF.

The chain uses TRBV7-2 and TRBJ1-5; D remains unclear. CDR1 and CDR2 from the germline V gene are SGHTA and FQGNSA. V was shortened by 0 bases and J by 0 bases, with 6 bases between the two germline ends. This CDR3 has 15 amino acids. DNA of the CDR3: TGTGCCAGCAGCTTAGCAGTTTATAGCAATCAGCCCCAGCATTTT. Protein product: CASSLAVYSNQPQHF.

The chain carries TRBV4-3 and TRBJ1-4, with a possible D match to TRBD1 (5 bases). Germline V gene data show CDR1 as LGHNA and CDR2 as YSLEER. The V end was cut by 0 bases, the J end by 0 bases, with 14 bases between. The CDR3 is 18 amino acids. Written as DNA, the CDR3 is TGCGCCAGCAGCCAAGATTTTGTGACAGATGCAACTAATGAAAAACTGTTTTTT. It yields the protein CASSQDFVTDATNEKLFF.

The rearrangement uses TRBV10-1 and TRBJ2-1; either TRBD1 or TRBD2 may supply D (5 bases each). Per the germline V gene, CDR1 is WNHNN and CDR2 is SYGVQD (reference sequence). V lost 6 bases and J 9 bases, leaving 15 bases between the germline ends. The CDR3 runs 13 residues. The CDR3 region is CASSPGPALEQFF. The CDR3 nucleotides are TGCGCCAGCAGCCCGGGACCCGCCCTTGAGCAGTTCTTC.

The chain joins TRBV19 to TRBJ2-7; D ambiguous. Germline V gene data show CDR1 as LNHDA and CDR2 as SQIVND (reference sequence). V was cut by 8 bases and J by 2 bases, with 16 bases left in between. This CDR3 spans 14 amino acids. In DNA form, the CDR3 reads TGTGCCAGTGCTCACCCGACACTTCCCTACGAGCAGTACTTC. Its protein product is CASAHPTLPYEQYF. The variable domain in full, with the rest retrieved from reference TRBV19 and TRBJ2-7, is DGGITQSPKYLFRKEGQNVTLSCEQNLNHDAMYWYRQDPGQGLRLIYYSQIVNDFQKGDIAEGYSVSREKKESFPLTVTSAQKNPTAFYLCASAHPTLPYEQYFGPGTRLTVT.

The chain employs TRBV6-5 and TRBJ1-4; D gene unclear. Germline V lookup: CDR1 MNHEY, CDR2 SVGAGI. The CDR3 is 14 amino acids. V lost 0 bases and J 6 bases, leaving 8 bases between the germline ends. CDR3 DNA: TGTGCCAGCAGTTACTCGAGGAGGGATGAAAAACTGTTTTTT. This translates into CASSYSRRDEKLFF.

Written as DNA, the CDR3 is TGTGCCACCAGCAAGTCAGGGGATAGCAATCAGCCCCAGCATTTT. Translating it yields CATSKSGDSNQPQHF. This chain links TRBV15 with TRBJ1-5, with D possibly TRBD1 on 6 matching bases. Trimming stripped 4 bases from V and 0 bases from J, with 10 bases between. The CDR3 has 15 amino acids. Germline V gene sequence: CDR1 LNHNV, CDR2 YYDKDF (reference sequence).

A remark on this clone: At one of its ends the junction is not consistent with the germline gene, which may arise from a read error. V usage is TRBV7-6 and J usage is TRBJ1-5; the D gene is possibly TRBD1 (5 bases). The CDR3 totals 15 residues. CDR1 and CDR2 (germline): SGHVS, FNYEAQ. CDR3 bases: TGTGCCAGCAGCTTAAATGCGGGACCAAATCAGCTCCAGCATTTT. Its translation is CASSLNAGPNQLQHF.

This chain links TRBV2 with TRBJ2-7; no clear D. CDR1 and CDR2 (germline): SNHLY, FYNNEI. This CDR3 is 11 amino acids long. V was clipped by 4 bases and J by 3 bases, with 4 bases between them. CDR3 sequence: CASSAGYEQYF. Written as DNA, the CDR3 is TGTGCCAGCAGTGCAGGCTACGAGCAGTACTTC.

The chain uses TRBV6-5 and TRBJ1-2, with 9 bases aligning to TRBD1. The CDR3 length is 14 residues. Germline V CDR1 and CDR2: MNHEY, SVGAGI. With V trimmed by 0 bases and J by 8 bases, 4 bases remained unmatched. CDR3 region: CASSYSDRGGGYTF. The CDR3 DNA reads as TGTGCCAGCAGTTACTCGGACAGGGGAGGCGGCTACACCTTC.

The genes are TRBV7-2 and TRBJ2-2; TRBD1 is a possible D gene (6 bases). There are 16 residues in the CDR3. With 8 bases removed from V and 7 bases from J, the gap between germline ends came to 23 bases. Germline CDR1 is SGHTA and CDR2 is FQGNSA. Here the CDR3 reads CASVNQQGSGFGELFF. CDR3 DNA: TGTGCCAGCGTTAATCAACAGGGCTCAGGATTCGGGGAGCTGTTTTTT.

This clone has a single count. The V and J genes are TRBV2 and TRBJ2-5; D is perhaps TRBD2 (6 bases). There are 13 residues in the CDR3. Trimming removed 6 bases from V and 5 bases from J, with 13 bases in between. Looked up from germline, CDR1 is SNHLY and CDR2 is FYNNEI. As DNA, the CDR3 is TGTGCCAGCAGCTCTAGCGTATGGGAGACCCAGTACTTC. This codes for CASSSSVWETQYF.

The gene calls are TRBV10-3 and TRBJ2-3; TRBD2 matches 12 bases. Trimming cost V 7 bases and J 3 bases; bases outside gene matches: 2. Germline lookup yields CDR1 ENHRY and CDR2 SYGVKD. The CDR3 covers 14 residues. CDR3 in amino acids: CAIMGTSGTDTQYF. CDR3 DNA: TGTGCCATCATGGGGACTAGCGGGACAGATACGCAGTATTTT.

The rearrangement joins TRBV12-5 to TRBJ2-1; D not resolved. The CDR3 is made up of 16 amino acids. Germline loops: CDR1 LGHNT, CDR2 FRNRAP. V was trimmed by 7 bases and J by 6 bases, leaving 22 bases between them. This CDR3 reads CASAQPLGYALNEQFF. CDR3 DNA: TGTGCTAGTGCCCAGCCCCTAGGGTACGCCCTCAATGAGCAGTTCTTC.

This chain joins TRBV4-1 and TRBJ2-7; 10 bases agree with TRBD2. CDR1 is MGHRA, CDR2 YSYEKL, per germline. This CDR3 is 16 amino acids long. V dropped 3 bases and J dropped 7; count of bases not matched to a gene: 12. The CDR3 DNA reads TGCGCCAGCAGCCAGGAGGGGGGACTAGCGCCCCAGGAGCAGTACTTC. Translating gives CASSQEGGLAPQEQYF.

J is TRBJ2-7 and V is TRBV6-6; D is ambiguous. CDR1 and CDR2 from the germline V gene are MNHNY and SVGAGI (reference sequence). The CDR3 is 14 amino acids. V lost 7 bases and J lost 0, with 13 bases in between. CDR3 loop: CASTPTKGSYEQYF. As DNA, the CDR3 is TGTGCCAGCACTCCGACAAAGGGCTCCTACGAGCAGTACTTC.

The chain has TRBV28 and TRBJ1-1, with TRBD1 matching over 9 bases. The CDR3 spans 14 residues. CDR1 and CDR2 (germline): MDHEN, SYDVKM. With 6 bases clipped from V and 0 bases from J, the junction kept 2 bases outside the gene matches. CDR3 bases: TGTGCCAGCAGGGGGGACAGGGTGAACACTGAAGCTTTCTTT. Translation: CASRGDRVNTEAFF.

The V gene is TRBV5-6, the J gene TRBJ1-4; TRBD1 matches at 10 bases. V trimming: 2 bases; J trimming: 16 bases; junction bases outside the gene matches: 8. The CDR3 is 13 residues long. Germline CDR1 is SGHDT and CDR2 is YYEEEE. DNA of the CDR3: TGTGCCAGCAGCTTATATAGGACAGGGGGAAGGTTTTTT. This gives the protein CASSLYRTGGRFF. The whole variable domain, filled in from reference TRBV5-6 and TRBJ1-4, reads DAGVTQSPTHLIKTRGQQVTLRCSPKSGHDTVSWYQQALGQGPQFIFQYYEEEERQRGNFPDRFSGHQFPNYSSELNVNALLLGDSALYLCASSLYRTGGRFFGSGTQLSVL.

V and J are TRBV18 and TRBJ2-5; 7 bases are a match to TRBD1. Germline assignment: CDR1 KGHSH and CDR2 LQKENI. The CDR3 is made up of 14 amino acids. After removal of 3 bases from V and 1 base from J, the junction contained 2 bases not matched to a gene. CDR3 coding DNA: TGTGCCAGCTCACCGGACAGGACCCAAGAGACCCAGTACTTC. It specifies CASSPDRTQETQYF.

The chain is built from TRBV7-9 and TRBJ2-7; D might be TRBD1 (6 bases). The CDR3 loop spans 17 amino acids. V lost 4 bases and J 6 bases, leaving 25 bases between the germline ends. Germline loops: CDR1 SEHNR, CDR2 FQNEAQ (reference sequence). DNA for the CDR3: TGTGCCAGCAGCTCGGTATACAGGGAGAGGAACGTGGGCGAGCAGTACTTC. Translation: CASSSVYRERNVGEQYF.